Each of the 2 T cell receptor beta chains below was sequenced from the same sample in a study of T cells in Graves' hyperthyroidism and ophthalmopathy. TCR beta CDR3 regions were amplified from RNA transcripts. In the first-round RT-PCR of the TCR CDR3, the HTBI primer set was used. TCRdb independently ran MiXCR on the multiplex PCR reads; one entry per CDR3 protein. The table lists 400,000 or so distinct CDR3 sequences, about 16% of them singletons. The sequenced sample consisted of blood. These receptors were collected from a woman aged 55-69 years with Graves' ophthalmopathy.

At least ten counts were recorded for this clonotype. This sequence joins TRBV5-1 and TRBJ2-7, with 8 bases fitting TRBD1. J lost 6 bases, V lost 0 bases, and 14 bases had no gene match. This CDR3 has 17 amino acids. Germline CDR1 reads SGHRS; CDR2 reads YFSETQ. The CDR3 loop is CASSLGSTRGPGTEQYF. CDR3 coding DNA: TGCGCCAGCAGCTTGGGCTCTACCAGGGGGCCAGGAACCGAGCAGTACTTC.

This clonotype has at least ten counts. In nucleotides, the CDR3 is TGTGCCTGGAGTAATGGAGGGGGTTACGAGCAGTACTTC. Translation: CAWSNGGGYEQYF. The rearrangement uses TRBV30 and TRBJ2-7; D is perhaps TRBD1 or TRBD2 (6 bases each). The CDR3 length is 13 residues. V lost 2 bases, J lost 4 bases, and 12 bases lay in between. CDR1 and CDR2 (germline): GTSNPN, SVGIG (reference sequence).